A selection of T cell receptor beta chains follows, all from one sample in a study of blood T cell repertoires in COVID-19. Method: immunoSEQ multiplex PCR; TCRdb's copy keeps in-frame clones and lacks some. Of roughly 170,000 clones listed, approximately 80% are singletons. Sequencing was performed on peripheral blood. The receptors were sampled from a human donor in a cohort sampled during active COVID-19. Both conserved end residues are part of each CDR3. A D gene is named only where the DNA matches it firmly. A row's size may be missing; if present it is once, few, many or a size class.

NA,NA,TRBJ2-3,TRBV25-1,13,CASARTSTDTQYF,TGTGCCAGCGCCAGGACTAGCACAGATACGCAGTATTTT
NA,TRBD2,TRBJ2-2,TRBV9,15,CASSEAGGPGGELFF,TGTGCCAGCAGCGAAGCGGGGGGGCCTGGCGGGGAGCTGTTTTTT
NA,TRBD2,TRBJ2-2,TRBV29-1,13,CSVCREDTGELFF,TGCAGCGTTTGCCGGGAGGATACCGGGGAGCTGTTTTTT
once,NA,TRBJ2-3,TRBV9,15,CASSVAGSSTDTQYF,TGTGCCAGCAGCGTAGCAGGATCTAGCACAGATACGCAGTATTTT
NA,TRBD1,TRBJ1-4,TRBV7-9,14,CASSLGQGGEKLFF,TGTGCCAGCAGCTTAGGACAGGGCGGCGAAAAACTGTTTTTT
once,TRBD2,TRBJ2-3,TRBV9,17,CASSTSGGPFSTDTQYF,TGTGCCAGCAGTACAAGCGGGGGCCCCTTTAGCACAGATACGCAGTATTTT
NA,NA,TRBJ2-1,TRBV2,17,CASKLGLATSSYNEQFF,TGTGCCAGCAAATTAGGCTTAGCGACAAGCTCCTACAATGAGCAGTTCTTC
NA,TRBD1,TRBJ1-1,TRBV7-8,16,CASSLVGQGSEAEAFF,TGTGCCAGCAGCTTAGTGGGACAGGGTAGCGAAGCTGAAGCTTTCTTT
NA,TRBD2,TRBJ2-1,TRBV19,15,CASSPAGGAYNEQFF,TGTGCCAGTAGTCCGGCGGGGGGGGCCTACAATGAGCAGTTCTTC
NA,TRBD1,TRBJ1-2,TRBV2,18,CASSEYGADAEGAYGYTF,TGTGCCAGCAGTGAATACGGGGCCGACGCTGAGGGGGCCTATGGCTACACCTTC
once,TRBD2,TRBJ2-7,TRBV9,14,CASSPSGVGYEQYF,TGTGCCAGCAGCCCCAGCGGGGTCGGGTACGAGCAGTACTTC
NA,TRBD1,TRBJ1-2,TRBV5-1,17,CASSLDGRGRPAGGYTF,TGCGCCAGCAGCTTGGATGGCAGGGGGCGCCCAGCTGGTGGCTACACCTTC
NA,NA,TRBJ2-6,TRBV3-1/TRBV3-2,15,CASNYLGAGANVLTF,TGTGCCAGCAACTACCTGGGTGCGGGGGCCAACGTCCTGACTTTC
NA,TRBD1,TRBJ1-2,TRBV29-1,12,CSVAGTGYGYTF,TGCAGCGTGGCGGGGACAGGGTATGGCTACACCTTC
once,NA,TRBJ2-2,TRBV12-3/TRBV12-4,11,CASYFTGELFF,TGTGCCAGTTATTTCACCGGGGAGCTGTTTTTT
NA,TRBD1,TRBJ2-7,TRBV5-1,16,CASSSHRDRVSYEQYF,TGCGCCAGCAGCTCGCACCGGGACAGGGTCTCCTACGAGCAGTACTTC
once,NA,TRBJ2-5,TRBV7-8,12,CASSFARETQYF,TGTGCCAGCAGCTTCGCGCGTGAGACCCAGTACTTC
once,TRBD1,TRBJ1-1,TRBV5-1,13,CASSPTGIGEAFF,TGCGCCAGCAGCCCGACAGGGATTGGTGAAGCTTTCTTT
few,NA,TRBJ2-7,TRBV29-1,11,CSVGQGNEQYF,TGCAGCGTTGGGCAGGGTAACGAGCAGTACTTC
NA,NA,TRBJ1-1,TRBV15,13,CATREQGGTEAFF,TGTGCCACCAGAGAGCAGGGAGGGACTGAAGCTTTCTTT
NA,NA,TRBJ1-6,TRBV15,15,CATSPGFLRDSPLHF,TGTGCCACCAGCCCGGGATTTTTAAGGGATTCACCCCTCCACTTT
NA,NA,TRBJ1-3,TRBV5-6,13,CASSYGSLDTIYF,TGTGCCAGCAGCTATGGCTCCTTGGACACCATATATTTT
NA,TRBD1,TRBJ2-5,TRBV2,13,CARGTGGQETQYF,TGTGCCAGGGGGACAGGGGGCCAGGAGACCCAGTACTTC
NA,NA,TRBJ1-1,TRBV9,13,CASSNSQGTEAFF,TGTGCCAGCAGCAATTCACAGGGTACTGAAGCTTTCTTT
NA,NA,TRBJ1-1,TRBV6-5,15,CASSRRQDANTEAFF,TGTGCCAGCAGTCGGCGACAGGACGCAAACACTGAAGCTTTCTTT
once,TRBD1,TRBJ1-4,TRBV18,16,CASSLSDRGTNEKLFF,TGTGCCAGCTCCTTATCGGACAGGGGGACTAATGAAAAACTGTTTTTT
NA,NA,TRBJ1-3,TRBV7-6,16,CASSLLGRGSGNTIYF,TGTGCCAGCAGCTTACTGGGCAGGGGTTCTGGAAACACCATATATTTT
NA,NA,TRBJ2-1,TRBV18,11,CASSPANEQFF,TGTGCCAGCTCACCAGCGAATGAGCAGTTCTTC
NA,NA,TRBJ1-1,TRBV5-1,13,CASGSNRNTEAFF,TGCGCCAGCGGCTCGAACAGGAACACTGAAGCTTTCTTT
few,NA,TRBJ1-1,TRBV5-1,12,CASSSRGTEAFF,TGCGCCAGCAGCTCTAGGGGCACTGAAGCTTTCTTT
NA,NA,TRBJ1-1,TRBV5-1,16,CASSLGGGHTSTEAFF,TGCGCCAGCAGCTTGGGCGGGGGGCATACGAGCACTGAAGCTTTCTTT
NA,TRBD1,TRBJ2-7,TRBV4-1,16,CASSPGGRGWSYEQYF,TGCGCCAGCAGCCCAGGGGGCAGGGGCTGGTCCTACGAGCAGTACTTC
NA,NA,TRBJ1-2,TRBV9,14,CASSVVGREGGYTF,TGTGCCAGCAGCGTAGTAGGGAGAGAGGGCGGCTACACCTTC
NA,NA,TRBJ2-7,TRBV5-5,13,CASSLVQENEQYF,TGTGCCAGCAGCTTGGTTCAGGAAAACGAGCAGTACTTC
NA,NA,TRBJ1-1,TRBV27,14,CASNMRGTHTEAFF,TGTGCCAGCAACATGAGAGGGACTCACACTGAAGCTTTCTTT
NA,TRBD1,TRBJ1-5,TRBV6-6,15,CASSLEDRLNQPQHF,TGTGCCAGCAGTCTTGAGGACAGGTTAAATCAGCCCCAGCATTTT
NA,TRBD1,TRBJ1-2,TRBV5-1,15,CASSWAGGAHYGYTF,TGCGCCAGCAGCTGGGCAGGGGGCGCGCACTATGGCTACACCTTC
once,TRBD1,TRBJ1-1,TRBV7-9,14,CASSLPRGRTEAFF,TGTGCCAGCAGCTTACCCAGGGGGCGCACTGAAGCTTTCTTT
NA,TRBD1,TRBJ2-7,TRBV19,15,CASSPLDRGGDEQYF,TGTGCCAGTAGTCCCCTGGACAGGGGGGGGGACGAGCAGTACTTC
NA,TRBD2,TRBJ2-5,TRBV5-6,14,CASSLGLAGETQYF,TGTGCCAGCAGCCTGGGACTAGCTGGGGAGACCCAGTACTTC